Listed below are T cell receptor beta chains from one sample, sequenced in a study of control samples from healthy donors and cancer patients. Clones were sequenced by immunoSEQ multiplex PCR, and TCRdb holds only the in-frame ones, with some missing. The sample holds 110,000 or so clones, around 87% seen once. The sequenced material came from blood. These receptors all stem from a young man in good health. CDR3s include the opening cysteine and the closing phenylalanine or tryptophan. Each record gives: D gene, clone size, V gene, J gene, CDR3 DNA, CDR3 protein. The D gene is left open where the match is weak. Not every row has a clone size; where given, it reads once, few, many or a size class.

TRBD1	-	TRBV12-3/TRBV12-4	TRBJ1-2	TGTGCCAGCAGTCCGGACAGGGCCTATGGCTACACCTTC	CASSPDRAYGYTF
TRBD1	-	TRBV29-1	TRBJ1-5	TGCAGCGTTTCGGGGACAGGTAGCAATCAGCCCCAGCATTTT	CSVSGTGSNQPQHF
-	-	TRBV21-1	TRBJ1-3	TGTGCCAGCAGCAATAGACAGGGATTCTCTGGAAACACCATATATTTT	CASSNRQGFSGNTIYF
-	-	TRBV6-1	TRBJ2-3	TGTGCCAGCAGTGAAACCGACAGGAATACGCAGTATTTT	CASSETDRNTQYF
TRBD1	-	TRBV2	TRBJ1-1	TGTGCCAGCAGTTTAAGGGGGCGGGTGGACACTGAAGCTTTCTTT	CASSLRGRVDTEAFF
-	-	TRBV6-1	TRBJ1-1	TGTGCCAGCAGTGAGGTGAGAGACACTGAAGCTTTCTTT	CASSEVRDTEAFF
TRBD1	-	TRBV30	TRBJ1-3	TGTGCCTGGTCCCGGGGACAGACTGGAAACACCATATATTTT	CAWSRGQTGNTIYF
-	-	TRBV14	TRBJ2-7	TGTGCCAGCAGCCAAATCTACGAGCAGTACTTC	CASSQIYEQYF
-	-	TRBV27	TRBJ2-3	TGTGCCAGCAGTTTAACCCGACAGACAGATACGCAGTATTTT	CASSLTRQTDTQYF
TRBD2	-	TRBV7-8	TRBJ2-1	TGTGCCAGCAGCTTAGGGGTTGTCGCGGGGGGTTACCATGAGCAGTTCTTC	CASSLGVVAGGYHEQFF
-	-	TRBV6-5	TRBJ1-2	TGTGCCAGCAGTTACTCAGTTACGACCAGGCGTGGCTACACCTTC	CASSYSVTTRRGYTF
-	-	TRBV5-1	TRBJ2-1	TGCGCCAGCAGTCCTCAACAGGGCGGCTCCTACAATGAGCAGTTCTTC	CASSPQQGGSYNEQFF
TRBD1	-	TRBV9	TRBJ1-1	TGTGCCAGCAGCGTTTCGACAGGGCCCTCTGAAGCTTTCTTT	CASSVSTGPSEAFF
TRBD1	-	TRBV7-2	TRBJ1-1	TGTGCCAGCAGCTTAGACCTGGGACAGGGAGTTTACACTGAAGCTTTCTTT	CASSLDLGQGVYTEAFF
-	-	TRBV10-3	TRBJ2-7	TGTGCCATCGGAGGGAGTCCCTACGAGCAGTACTTC	CAIGGSPYEQYF
TRBD1	-	TRBV24-1	TRBJ2-1	TGTGCCACCAGTGATTTGCCACAGGGGGGAAAATACAATGAGCAGTTCTTC	CATSDLPQGGKYNEQFF
-	-	TRBV6-1	TRBJ1-5	TGTGCCAGTGGGCCAGGGACGGCTAGCAATCAGCCCCAGCATTTT	CASGPGTASNQPQHF
-	-	TRBV5-1	TRBJ1-5	TGCGCCAGCAGCTTGGATGGGGTACCCCAGCATTTT	CASSLDGVPQHF
-	few	TRBV25-1	TRBJ1-6	TGTGCCAGCAGTGCCCCTGGGGGGGGTAATTCACCCCTCCACTTT	CASSAPGGGNSPLHF
-	-	TRBV19	TRBJ1-1	TGTGCCAGTAGTATAAGGTGGGCAATCAACTCGGTCAACACTGAAGCTTTCTTT	CASSIRWAINSVNTEAFF
TRBD1	once	TRBV5-5	TRBJ2-3	TGTGCCAGCAGCGCCGGGGACAGGAGTAAGACCAACACAGATACGCAGTATTTT	CASSAGDRSKTNTDTQYF
TRBD1	-	TRBV6-5	TRBJ2-2	TGTGCCAGCACCAGGACAGGAAGCACCGGGGAGCTGTTTTTT	CASTRTGSTGELFF
-	-	TRBV6-6	TRBJ1-6	TGTGCCAGCAGTTACTCGAATTCACCCCTCCACTTT	CASSYSNSPLHF
TRBD2	many	TRBV30	TRBJ2-4	TGTGCCTGGAGGGGACTAGGAGGAGACATTCAGTACTTC	CAWRGLGGDIQYF
-	-	TRBV6-5	TRBJ1-5	TGTGCCAGCACCGAGTCTGAACTTCCTCAGCCCCAGCATTTT	CASTESELPQPQHF
-	-	TRBV6-5	TRBJ1-5	TGTGCCAGCAGTAAAAGCCCCGGGTATCAGCCCCAGCATTTT	CASSKSPGYQPQHF
-	-	TRBV18	TRBJ1-2	TGTGCCAGCTCACCACGCGGGGGAGCGGGGGGACGTGGCTACACCTTC	CASSPRGGAGGRGYTF
-	-	TRBV6-1	TRBJ1-2	TGTGCCAGCAGTGAACAGCGGGGTTACGGCTACACCTTC	CASSEQRGYGYTF
-	-	TRBV5-8	TRBJ2-2	TGTGCCAGCAGCTTGGGTGGGACCCCCGGGGTCGGGGAGCTGTTTTTT	CASSLGGTPGVGELFF
TRBD1	-	TRBV5-1	TRBJ2-7	TGCGCCAGCAGCACCGGGACAGGGCGAGAGCAGTACTTC	CASSTGTGREQYF
-	-	TRBV19	TRBJ1-1	TGTGCCAGTAGTTCCGATGGGAACACTGAAGCTTTCTTT	CASSSDGNTEAFF
TRBD1	-	TRBV5-6	TRBJ1-2	TGTGCCAGCAGCTTGTTGGGACAGGGTACCTCTAACTATGGCTACACCTTC	CASSLLGQGTSNYGYTF
TRBD1	medium-sized	TRBV4-1	TRBJ1-2	TGCGCCCGCAGCCAAGGGCGGGGGGGACAGGGTGAAGGCTACACCTTC	CARSQGRGGQGEGYTF
-	-	TRBV6-1	TRBJ2-3	TGTGCCAGCAGTGAGACATCCGGGACAACTTACACAGATACGCAGTATTTT	CASSETSGTTYTDTQYF
-	medium-sized	TRBV19	TRBJ1-1	TGTGCCAGTAGTCTACAGGGGAACACTGAAGCTTTCTTT	CASSLQGNTEAFF
TRBD1	-	TRBV18	TRBJ1-5	TGTGCCAGCTCACCTCAGGGGGCCGATCAGCCCCAGCATTTT	CASSPQGADQPQHF
TRBD2	-	TRBV24-1	TRBJ2-2	TGTGCCACCAGTGAGTGGTTAGCGGGGGCCTCAACCGGGGAGCTGTTTTTT	CATSEWLAGASTGELFF